These 28 T cell receptor beta chains share one sample of origin, sequenced in a study of CD8+ T cells in alopecia areata. RNA extraction and reverse transcription yielded cDNA as sequencing template. TCRdb's table, derived via immunoSEQ multiplex PCR, lists solely in-frame clones and lacks some. The top ten hold 0.99% of the sample, which has over 120,000 clones, approximately 50% seen once. This sample comprised CD4+ T cells sorted from blood, obtained at week 0. These receptors came from a human donor with alopecia areata.

This sequence joins TRBV7-2 and TRBJ2-3; 14 positions match TRBD2. V was pared by 7 bases and J by 9 bases, with 12 bases of the junction left unmatched. Germline V gene lookup returns CDR1 SGHTA and CDR2 FQGNSA. The CDR3 contains 16 residues. The chain's CDR3 is CASTPPGTSGSRTQYF. The CDR3 DNA reads TGTGCCAGCACCCCCCCCGGGACTAGCGGGAGTAGAACGCAGTATTTT.

This chain links TRBV29-1 with TRBJ1-2, with D maybe TRBD1 (5 bases). Germline V gene sequence: CDR1 SQVTM, CDR2 ANQGSEA. Trimming pared 5 bases from V and 3 bases from J, leaving 16 bases between. CDR3 length: 14 residues. CDR3 coding DNA: TGCAGCGTTATGAAGGGAGACAGTTACTATGGCTACACCTTC. It encodes CSVMKGDSYYGYTF.

The chain carries TRBV30 and TRBJ1-1; D ambiguous. V was trimmed by 0 bases and J by 4 bases, leaving 9 bases between them. Germline CDR1 reads GTSNPN; CDR2 reads SVGIG (reference sequence). CDR3 length equals 13 residues. The CDR3 spells CAWSVLEGTEAFF. In DNA, the CDR3 is TGTGCCTGGAGTGTATTGGAGGGCACTGAAGCTTTCTTT.

V and J are TRBV5-1 and TRBJ1-2; perhaps TRBD1 as D (6 bases). Germline CDR1 reads SGHRS; CDR2 reads YFSETQ. Between the trimmed V and J ends, which lost 3 bases and 6 bases, there was a span of 15 bases. This CDR3 is built from 14 residues. The CDR3: CASSWTDRKNGYTF. The DNA for the CDR3 is TGCGCCAGCAGCTGGACCGACAGGAAAAATGGCTACACCTTC.

The CDR3 here is CAWTPPEYSNQPQHF. In DNA form, the CDR3 reads TGTGCCTGGACCCCCCCCGAATATAGCAATCAGCCCCAGCATTTT. V gene TRBV30 combines with J gene TRBJ1-5; no clear D gene. Germline V gene lookup returns CDR1 GTSNPN and CDR2 SVGIG (reference sequence). V shed 4 bases and J shed 0 bases, with 13 bases lying between them. This CDR3 has 15 amino acids.

This clone has more than one count but fewer than ten. The CDR3, as DNA: TGTGCCTGGAGTGTGGCCGAAAAAGCTTTCTTT. It yields the protein CAWSVAEKAFF. This sequence joins TRBV30 and TRBJ1-1; no firm D call. The V gene lost 0 bases and the J gene lost 9 bases, with 8 bases spanning the gap. The CDR3 spans 11 residues. Germline V gene sequence: CDR1 GTSNPN, CDR2 SVGIG (reference sequence).

Worth noting for this clone: The same CDR3 can be traced to other DNA sequences in this sample. The gene calls are TRBV5-1 and TRBJ2-2; TRBD2 aligns across 7 bases. Germline loops: CDR1 SGHRS, CDR2 YFSETQ. With 0 bases clipped from V and 5 bases from J, the junction kept 7 bases outside the gene matches. This CDR3 region has 16 residues. The CDR3 DNA reads TGCGCCAGCAGCTTGGTCGCGGGAGAGGGAACCGGGGAGCTGTTTTTT. Amino acids: CASSLVAGEGTGELFF.

A few counts support this clone. The chain carries TRBV6-1 and TRBJ1-5; 7 nucleotides line up with TRBD1. Germline trimming cut 4 bases from V and 9 bases from J; bases unmatched to any gene: 6. Germline assignment: CDR1 MNHNS and CDR2 SASEGT. CDR3 length: 13 residues. CDR3 protein: CASSATGSGPQHF. CDR3 DNA sequence: TGTGCCAGCAGTGCGACAGGGAGTGGGCCCCAGCATTTT.

The rearrangement uses TRBV2 and TRBJ1-1; the match to TRBD1 covers 9 bases. V lost 7 bases and J lost 1; bases outside the gene matches: 1. This CDR3 has 13 residues. Germline V gene lookup returns CDR1 SNHLY and CDR2 FYNNEI. The CDR3 bases are TGTGCCAGCAAGGACAGGGGGAACACTGAAGCTTTCTTT. This codes for CASKDRGNTEAFF.

V gene TRBV4-3 combines with J gene TRBJ2-2; D is uncertain. Germline CDR1 and CDR2: LGHNA and YSLEER. Trimming stripped 4 bases from V and 1 base from J, with 10 bases between. The CDR3 is 15 residues long. The CDR3 region is CASSPGRQNTGELFF. In nucleotides, the CDR3 is TGCGCCAGCAGCCCAGGTAGACAGAACACCGGGGAGCTGTTTTTT.

The table lists this clone with a few counts. This rearrangement joins TRBV4-3 to TRBJ1-2, with no clear D. Trimming pared 1 base from V and 4 bases from J, leaving 10 bases between. The CDR3 runs to 14 residues. The germline gives CDR1 LGHNA, CDR2 YSLEER. Written as DNA, the CDR3 is TGCGCCAGCAGCCAAGTCCAGGACTCCTATGGCTACACCTTC. Encoded protein: CASSQVQDSYGYTF.

The chain couples TRBV30 to TRBJ1-5; 8 positions agree with TRBD1. In germline, CDR1 is GTSNPN, CDR2 SVGIG (reference sequence). Trimming at V came to 5 bases and at J to 7 bases, leaving 10 bases not matched to a gene. There are 14 residues in the CDR3. The CDR3 region has the DNA TGTGCCTGGGCCAGGGGGCGCTCGGGCCAGCCCCAGCATTTT. Translated, it gives CAWARGRSGQPQHF.

This sequence joins TRBV29-1 and TRBJ1-2; a possible D gene is TRBD1 (5 bases). V was shortened by 1 base and J by 8 bases, with 11 bases between the two germline ends. CDR3 size: 12 residues. CDR1 is SQVTM and CDR2 is ANQGSEA in the germline V gene. CDR3 sequence reads: CSVEGGVEGYTF. As DNA, the CDR3 is TGCAGCGTTGAAGGGGGCGTCGAGGGCTACACCTTC.

About this clone itself: Additional DNA sequences in this sample encode the identical CDR3. The chain has TRBV5-1 and TRBJ2-1; maybe TRBD1 (5 bases). Looked up from germline, CDR1 is SGHRS and CDR2 is YFSETQ. The ends were cut back, 0 bases at V and 4 bases at J, with 8 bases in the middle. This CDR3 has 14 residues. CDR3: CASSLGGSYNEQFF. The CDR3 DNA follows: TGCGCCAGCAGCTTGGGGGGCTCGTACAATGAGCAGTTCTTC.

The V and J genes are TRBV7-3 and TRBJ2-1; the D gene could be TRBD1 or TRBD2 (5 bases each). The germline V and J ends were trimmed by 5 bases and 0 bases, with 11 bases remaining between them. This CDR3 contains 15 residues. Germline values: CDR1 SGHTA, CDR2 FQGTGA. The CDR3 bases are TGTGCCAGCAGCATCGGGGCCAGCTCCTACAATGAGCAGTTCTTC. It translates to CASSIGASSYNEQFF.

The rearrangement uses TRBV29-1 and TRBJ1-3; perhaps TRBD1 as D (5 bases). CDR1 is SQVTM, CDR2 ANQGSEA, per germline. This CDR3 contains 13 residues. V was cut by 7 bases and J by 0 bases, with 10 bases left in between. CDR3 sequence reads: CSAGGASGNTIYF. The CDR3 bases are TGCAGCGCCGGGGGAGCCTCTGGAAACACCATATATTTT. Combining the CDR3 with reference TRBV29-1 and TRBJ1-3 gives the whole variable domain SAVISQKPSRDICQRGTSLTIQCQVDSQVTMMFWYRQQPGQSLTLIATANQGSEATYESGFVIDKFPISRPNLTFSTLTVSNMSPEDSSIYLCSAGGASGNTIYFGEGSWLTVV.

The DNA for the CDR3 is TGTGCCAGCAGTTCCTACACTAGCGGGAGGATCAATGAGCAGTTCTTC. Translation: CASSSYTSGRINEQFF. The rearrangement uses TRBV6-5 and TRBJ2-1; 12 nucleotides align to TRBD2. CDR3 length: 16 amino acids. J lost 6 bases, V lost 4 bases, and 7 bases had no gene match. Looked up from germline, CDR1 is MNHEY and CDR2 is SVGAGI.

This clone was seen only a few times. This chain connects TRBV29-1 to TRBJ2-3; 9 bases are shared with TRBD1. The CDR3 totals 15 residues. Per germline, CDR1 SQVTM and CDR2 ANQGSEA. Trimming removed 8 bases from V and 3 bases from J; junction bases left unmatched: 12. In nucleotides, the CDR3 is TGCAGCACCCAAGGACAGGGGAGGGGGACAGATACGCAGTATTTT. Its protein is CSTQGQGRGTDTQYF.

The rearrangement uses TRBV5-1 and TRBJ2-3; D is perhaps TRBD1 (5 bases). The V and J ends lost 0 bases and 7 bases respectively, with 9 bases between them. This CDR3 contains 13 residues. Germline V CDR1 and CDR2: SGHRS, YFSETQ. CDR3 loop: CASSLDRMNTQYF. The CDR3 DNA reads TGCGCCAGCAGCTTGGACAGGATGAATACGCAGTATTTT.

This chain links TRBV29-1 with TRBJ2-7, with 7 bases aligning to TRBD1. V lost 1 base to trimming and J lost 6 bases; unmatched junction nucleotides: 3. The CDR3 consists of 12 residues. Germline CDR1 reads SQVTM; CDR2 reads ANQGSEA. Written as DNA, the CDR3 is TGCAGCGTTGAAGGACAGGGAAGCGAGCAGTACTTC. Its translation: CSVEGQGSEQYF.

This clone was detected only a few times. The rearrangement uses TRBV30 and TRBJ1-5, with TRBD1 matching 7 bases. From germline, CDR1 is GTSNPN and CDR2 SVGIG (reference sequence). The CDR3 spans 15 residues. The V and J ends lost 2 bases and 7 bases, in that order; junction bases with no gene match: 11. The chain's CDR3 is CAWSREGAPGQPQHF. The CDR3 bases are TGTGCCTGGAGTAGGGAGGGGGCGCCGGGCCAGCCCCAGCATTTT.

The chain uses TRBV4-1 and TRBJ2-4; no firm D call. The CDR3 has 18 residues. Germline values: CDR1 MGHRA, CDR2 YSYEKL. V was trimmed by 0 bases and J by 0 bases, leaving 15 bases between them. The CDR3 loop reads CASSQDSEEVKAKNIQYF. For the CDR3, the DNA is TGCGCCAGCAGCCAAGATTCGGAAGAAGTGAAAGCCAAAAACATTCAGTACTTC.

J is TRBJ1-2 and V is TRBV29-1, with D possibly matching TRBD1 (6 bases). Germline values: CDR1 SQVTM, CDR2 ANQGSEA. Trimming pared 2 bases from V and 8 bases from J, leaving 12 bases between. This CDR3 spans 12 amino acids. CDR3 sequence (DNA): TGCAGCGTTGAATCCCCTGGGGGCGGCTACACCTTC. It encodes CSVESPGGGYTF.

The chain recombines TRBV4-1 with TRBJ1-1, with D possibly TRBD1 on 6 matching bases. CDR3 length equals 15 residues. V was pared by 3 bases and J by 0 bases, with 11 bases between. Germline lookup yields CDR1 MGHRA and CDR2 YSYEKL. The CDR3 DNA reads as TGCGCCAGCAGCCATATTGACAGGATGAACACTGAAGCTTTCTTT. This codes for CASSHIDRMNTEAFF.

This clone was picked up a small number of times. This chain joins TRBV20-1 and TRBJ2-7, with D perhaps TRBD2 (6 bases). Trimming pared 6 bases from V and 6 bases from J, leaving 12 bases between. The CDR3 is made up of 11 amino acids. Germline-derived CDR1 and CDR2 are DFQATT and SNEGSKA (reference sequence). The CDR3 loop is CSATEGGEQYF. DNA for the CDR3: TGCAGTGCCACCGAGGGAGGCGAGCAGTACTTC.

The sample holds a few counts of this clone. The J gene is TRBJ2-1, the V gene TRBV10-3; D not resolved. Trimming left V 2 bases short and J 9 bases short, with 8 bases between. Germline CDR1 and CDR2: ENHRY and SYGVKD. The CDR3 loop spans 12 amino acids. The CDR3 protein is CAISEPVGEQFF. The CDR3 bases are TGTGCCATCAGTGAGCCTGTGGGTGAGCAGTTCTTC.

This clone has only a few counts. V and J are TRBV28 and TRBJ2-7; possibly TRBD1 for D (6 bases). Germline values: CDR1 MDHEN, CDR2 SYDVKM. V lost 5 bases to trimming and J lost 5 bases, with 13 bases between them. This CDR3 contains 13 residues. CDR3 coding DNA: TGTGCCAGCAGTCTGGACAGCCGCCACGAGCAGTACTTC. Its protein is CASSLDSRHEQYF.

This clone was seen a few times. The CDR3, as DNA: TGCAGCGTTGATGGTTTGGGAGGGAAGACAGATACGCAGTATTTT. This gives the protein CSVDGLGGKTDTQYF. The rearrangement links TRBV29-1 to TRBJ2-3; 7 bases are a match to TRBD2. Germline values: CDR1 SQVTM, CDR2 ANQGSEA. The CDR3 has 15 amino acids. V was clipped by 3 bases and J by 3 bases; unmatched bases: 9.